This entry lists 7 T cell receptor beta chains sequenced from one sample in a study of long-term antiretroviral therapy in people with HIV. Researchers report immunoSEQ v3.0 was run at survey level. Profiled with immunoSEQ multiplex PCR; TCRdb holds only in-frame clones, not every one. Of about 22,000 clones detected, just over 85% appear once; the ten largest clones hold about 4.5%. The source was unsorted PBMCs, collected 1.3 years after starting antiretroviral therapy. The origin of the receptors is a man aged 55 to 69 with HIV.

The chain joins TRBV4-3 to TRBJ2-2; D not resolved. Looked up from germline, CDR1 is LGHNA and CDR2 is YSLEER. The CDR3 loop spans 15 amino acids. V was pared by 2 bases and J by 4 bases, with 11 bases between. CDR3: CASSQFGHATGELFF. The CDR3 region has the DNA TGCGCCAGCAGCCAATTTGGGCACGCCACCGGGGAGCTGTTTTTT.

The rearrangement joins TRBV6-6 to TRBJ2-7; D might be TRBD2 (5 bases). The CDR3 has 16 residues. V lost 3 bases to trimming and J lost 5 bases, with 20 bases between them. Germline loops: CDR1 MNHNY, CDR2 SVGAGI (reference sequence). The CDR3 DNA reads as TGTGCCAGCAGTTATTCGGCAGCGTCGGGGTTCGACGAGCAGTACTTC. This sequence encodes CASSYSAASGFDEQYF.

The gene calls are TRBV7-2 and TRBJ1-2; D remains unclear. The ends were cut back, 2 bases at V and 4 bases at J, with 14 bases in the middle. This CDR3 has 15 residues. The germline V gene encodes CDR1 SGHTA and CDR2 FQGNSA. CDR3 residues: CASSLTHTQLYGYTF. In DNA, the CDR3 is TGTGCCAGCAGCTTAACTCACACCCAACTCTATGGCTACACCTTC.

This rearrangement joins TRBV9 to TRBJ1-4, with D possibly being TRBD1 (6 bases). Trimming took off 0 bases at V and 10 bases at J, with 16 bases between the two ends. Per germline, CDR1 SGDLS and CDR2 YYNGEE. The CDR3 totals 15 residues. The CDR3 region is CASSVGSQGSTKLFF. The CDR3 region has the DNA TGTGCCAGCAGCGTAGGATCACAGGGCTCAACAAAACTGTTTTTT.

The chain combines TRBV6-5 with TRBJ2-1; D is undetermined. Germline V gene data show CDR1 as MNHEY and CDR2 as SVGAGI. Trimming took 7 bases from V and 3 from J, leaving 10 bases between them. This CDR3 has 13 amino acids. The CDR3 nucleotides read TGTGCCAGCACTCCACTGGGCTACAATGAGCAGTTCTTC. Amino acids: CASTPLGYNEQFF.

J is TRBJ2-1 and V is TRBV29-1; D not resolved. This CDR3 region has 14 residues. Looked up from germline, CDR1 is SQVTM and CDR2 is ANQGSEA. Between the trimmed V and J ends, which lost 4 bases and 4 bases, there was a span of 14 bases. As DNA, the CDR3 is TGCAGCGTTGTTGGGCTAGAAGGGTACAATGAGCAGTTCTTC. Its protein product is CSVVGLEGYNEQFF.

The chain recombines TRBV27 with TRBJ2-5; 8 bases align to TRBD2. Germline V lookup: CDR1 MNHEY, CDR2 SMNVEV (reference sequence). V was pared by 1 base and J by 2 bases, with 12 bases of the junction left unmatched. This CDR3 has 18 residues. The CDR3 DNA reads as TGTGCCAGCAGTTTATATCCCCGGGTAGCGGGGATTCAAGAGACCCAGTACTTC. Translated, it gives CASSLYPRVAGIQETQYF.